This is a list of T cell receptor beta chains from one sample in a study of T cell responses to AZD1222 COVID-19 vaccine. TCRdb's copy holds only in-frame clones and misses some; the assay was immunoSEQ multiplex PCR. This sample has 90,000 to 130,000 clones, with 65% to 85% found just once. The sample here was peripheral blood, taken on day 0 of AZD1222 vaccination. The receptor source for this set is an adult in good health. Each CDR3 is given with its conserved first and last residue. Fields, in order: D gene, clone size, V gene, J gene, CDR3 DNA, CDR3 protein. A D gene is named only where the DNA matches it firmly. Size is omitted from some rows. Given values are once, few, many or a class for expanded clones.

D: -
size: -
V: TRBV30
J: TRBJ1-5
DNA: TGTGCCTGGAGTGTAAAGGGACTCGGCAATCAGCCCCAGCATTTT
CDR3: CAWSVKGLGNQPQHF

D: -
size: few
V: TRBV7-2
J: TRBJ1-3
DNA: TGTGCCAGCAGCTATATGACAGGCGGCTCGGGTAACACCATATATTTT
CDR3: CASSYMTGGSGNTIYF

D: -
size: few
V: TRBV5-1
J: TRBJ2-7
DNA: TGCGCCAGCAGCCGTGAGGGGCCTAGCGAGCAGTACTTC
CDR3: CASSREGPSEQYF

D: -
size: -
V: TRBV24-1
J: TRBJ2-5
DNA: TGTGCCACCAGTGCCGCAGGGAGCCGAGAGACCCAGTACTTC
CDR3: CATSAAGSRETQYF

D: -
size: -
V: TRBV5-8
J: TRBJ2-7
DNA: TGTGCCAGCAAGCGGGCCCTGAACTCCTACGAGCAGTACTTC
CDR3: CASKRALNSYEQYF

D: -
size: -
V: TRBV6-5
J: TRBJ1-3
DNA: TGTGCCAGCAGTAGCGGGACCGGAAACACCATATATTTT
CDR3: CASSSGTGNTIYF

D: -
size: -
V: TRBV7-6
J: TRBJ2-7
DNA: TGTGCCAGCAGCTCGGGACACCTCTCCTACGAGCAGTACTTC
CDR3: CASSSGHLSYEQYF

D: -
size: -
V: TRBV19
J: TRBJ2-2
DNA: TGTGCCAGTAGTTGGCAGGGCCGAACCGGGGAGCTGTTTTTT
CDR3: CASSWQGRTGELFF

D: -
size: -
V: TRBV6-5
J: TRBJ1-2
DNA: TGTGCCAGCAACCCTGGCGACAGTCGGGGCGATGGCTACACCTTC
CDR3: CASNPGDSRGDGYTF

D: TRBD1
size: -
V: TRBV19
J: TRBJ1-5
DNA: TGTGCCAGTAGGGGGGACAGGGGATCTACGTTAGACCAGCCCCAGCATTTT
CDR3: CASRGDRGSTLDQPQHF

D: TRBD1
size: -
V: TRBV7-6
J: TRBJ2-7
DNA: TGTGCCAGCAGCTTAACGGACAGGGGGGACGAGCAGTACTTC
CDR3: CASSLTDRGDEQYF

D: TRBD1
size: -
V: TRBV6-6
J: TRBJ2-1
DNA: TGTGCCAGCAGGGGGACAGGGACCAATGAGCAGTTCTTC
CDR3: CASRGTGTNEQFF

D: -
size: once
V: TRBV5-6
J: TRBJ1-5
DNA: TGTGCCAGCAGCCAACAGGCATATAGAACTAATCAGCCCCAGCATTTT
CDR3: CASSQQAYRTNQPQHF

D: TRBD2
size: -
V: TRBV9
J: TRBJ2-3
DNA: TGTGCCAGCAGCGACGGGACTAGCGGGAGTGTTTACACAGATACGCAGTATTTT
CDR3: CASSDGTSGSVYTDTQYF

D: TRBD1
size: -
V: TRBV6-5
J: TRBJ2-7
DNA: TGTGCCAGCATTGTAGGACAGGGGTCCTACGAGCAGTACTTC
CDR3: CASIVGQGSYEQYF

D: TRBD2
size: -
V: TRBV28
J: TRBJ2-5
DNA: TGTGCCAGCACCTCGGCCGGGACTAGCGGGGGGGCTCGAGAGACCCAGTACTTC
CDR3: CASTSAGTSGGARETQYF

D: TRBD2
size: -
V: TRBV5-1
J: TRBJ2-2
DNA: TGCGCCAGCAGCTTGGAGGGAGGGCCGTCGCGGACCGGGGAGCTGTTTTTT
CDR3: CASSLEGGPSRTGELFF

D: TRBD2
size: -
V: TRBV7-2
J: TRBJ2-7
DNA: TGTGCCAGCAGCCCCATGGGGCTAGCGGGGCACGAGCAGTACTTC
CDR3: CASSPMGLAGHEQYF

D: -
size: once
V: TRBV28
J: TRBJ1-5
DNA: TGTGCCAGCAGGGCCGGCCTGGGGAATCAGCCCCAGCATTTT
CDR3: CASRAGLGNQPQHF

D: -
size: few
V: TRBV7-2
J: TRBJ2-3
DNA: TGTGCCAGCAGCTTGGGGGCCTTCACAGATACGCAGTATTTT
CDR3: CASSLGAFTDTQYF